The 18 T cell receptor beta chains listed next were all sequenced from one sample in a study of tumor-infiltrating lymphocytes in oesophageal squamous cell carcinoma. Each CDR3 protein is one row after TCRdb ran MiXCR on the PCR reads. The sample records 20,000 to 30,000 distinct CDR3 sequences, roughly 40% being singletons. The sequenced material came from esophageal tumor tissue. The receptors come from a male donor with esophageal squamous cell carcinoma.

This clonotype was counted ten times or more. The rearrangement links TRBV27 to TRBJ1-1, with D possibly matching TRBD1 (5 bases). Germline V lookup: CDR1 MNHEY, CDR2 SMNVEV (reference sequence). The CDR3 covers 14 residues. The V end lost 5 bases, the J end lost 1 base, and 11 bases lay between the germline ends. The CDR3 reads CASSPTEPNTEAFF. The CDR3 DNA reads TGTGCCAGCAGTCCGACAGAACCGAACACTGAAGCTTTCTTT.

The V call is TRBV7-8, the J call TRBJ2-5; D gene uncertain. Trimming cost V 5 bases and J 11 bases, with 12 bases left between them. Germline V gene sequence: CDR1 SGHVS, CDR2 FQNEAQ. This CDR3 spans 11 amino acids. CDR3 loop: CASSPRAEQYF. The DNA of the CDR3 is TGTGCCAGCAGCCCCCGCGCGGAGCAGTACTTC.

In the case of this clonotype: Lacking the conserved final phenylalanine or tryptophan, this CDR3 likely reflects a read error. It is unclear where the CDR3 begins or ends on the DNA, so no DNA is shown, and the CDR3 is as TCRdb lists it. This sequence joins TRBV12-3 or TRBV12-4 and TRBJ2-5; the table's D gene call, TRBD2, was not cross checked with the DNA. Ends included, the CDR3 has 16 residues. The CDR3 here is CASSERTTNSPLHFGN.

This clonotype was observed many times. The chain combines TRBV28 with TRBJ1-3; D is uncertain. This CDR3 region has 16 residues. Germline V gene data show CDR1 as MDHEN and CDR2 as SYDVKM. V lost 7 bases to trimming and J lost 0 bases, with 16 bases between them. CDR3 protein: CASTPPAQSSGNTIYF. The CDR3 DNA sequence: TGTGCCAGCACCCCGCCGGCCCAAAGCTCTGGAAACACCATATATTTT. The full variable domain, with the rest looked up from reference TRBV28 and TRBJ1-3, is DVKVTQSSRYLVKRTGEKVFLECVQDMDHENMFWYRQDPGLGLRLIYFSYDVKMKEKGDIPEGYSVSREKKERFSLILESASTNQTSMYLCASTPPAQSSGNTIYFGEGSWLTVV.

This clonotype showed up many times. The chain uses TRBV5-6 and TRBJ2-5; D call uncertain. CDR1 is SGHDT, CDR2 YYEEEE, per germline. V was shortened by 7 bases and J by 2 bases, with 9 bases between the two germline ends. The CDR3 runs to 12 residues. CDR3 in amino acids: CASGLRQETQYF. In DNA, the CDR3 is TGTGCCAGCGGATTGCGACAAGAGACCCAGTACTTC.

V usage is TRBV7-2 and J usage is TRBJ1-2; D is unclear. V lost 0 bases and J 8 bases, leaving 13 bases between the germline ends. The CDR3 has 14 residues. CDR1 is SGHTA, CDR2 FQGNSA, per germline. The CDR3 loop is CASSLAGGSLGYTF. The CDR3 DNA reads as TGTGCCAGCAGCTTAGCGGGCGGAAGCTTGGGCTACACCTTC.

This clonotype came up many times. The rearrangement links TRBV6-1 to TRBJ2-7, with 8 nucleotides matching TRBD1. In germline, CDR1 is MNHNS, CDR2 SASEGT. The V and J ends lost 6 bases and 4 bases, in that order; junction bases with no gene match: 14. This CDR3 is built from 16 residues. The CDR3 here is CASRLKGTGPFYEQYF. The CDR3 DNA is TGTGCCAGCAGACTAAAGGGGACAGGACCTTTTTACGAGCAGTACTTC.

The V gene is TRBV7-1, the J gene TRBJ2-4; TRBD1 matches 7 bases. The end of the DNA fits TRBJ2-1 better, so the J call may be wrong. TRBV7-1 belongs to the ORF category, with a function that is uncertain. The CDR3 extends over 15 amino acids. The CDR3 sequence is CASTNRQGVLGEQFF. CDR3 DNA sequence: TGTGCCAGCACAAACAGACAGGGAGTATTGGGTGAGCAGTTCTTC.

Turning to this clonotype: No conserved phenylalanine or tryptophan is present at the end of the CDR3, so a read error is the likely explanation. Because the CDR3's place on the DNA is in doubt, the DNA is left out and the CDR3 is given as listed by TCRdb. The chain combines TRBV7-6 with TRBJ2-7. Germline assignment: CDR1 SGHVS and CDR2 FNYEAQ. The CDR3 is made up of 16 amino acids, end residues included. The CDR3 sequence: CASSLVHATYGYTFGS.

In this sample, this clonotype turned up many times. The chain employs TRBV6-1 and TRBJ1-5; the match to TRBD1 covers 7 bases. The CDR3 length is 13 residues. CDR1 and CDR2 (germline): MNHNS, SASEGT. V gave up 8 bases and J gave up 5 bases; unmatched junction bases: 6. CDR3 DNA sequence: TGTGCCAGCCAGACAGGGTTTGATCAGCCCCAGCATTTT. Its translation is CASQTGFDQPQHF.

Ten or more counts support this clonotype. This chain uses TRBV24-1 with TRBJ2-3, with 14 nucleotides matching TRBD2. This CDR3 comprises 17 residues. V shed 3 bases and J 2 bases; nucleotides not matched to a gene: 3. Germline V lookup: CDR1 KGHDR, CDR2 SFDVKD. The CDR3 DNA reads as TGTGCCACCAGTGATCCGGGACTAGCGGGAGCCACAGATACGCAGTATTTT. Its translation: CATSDPGLAGATDTQYF.

The count of this clonotype is one. The chain carries TRBV2 and TRBJ1-5; D gene unclear. The CDR3 extends over 13 amino acids. Germline V CDR1 and CDR2: SNHLY, FYNNEI. Trimming took off 6 bases at V and 0 bases at J, with 6 bases between the two ends. The CDR3 is CASRRDSNQPQHF. For the CDR3, the DNA is TGTGCCAGCAGAAGGGATAGCAATCAGCCCCAGCATTTT.

This chain connects TRBV19 to TRBJ2-2; D is perhaps TRBD1 (5 bases). CDR1 LNHDA and CDR2 SQIVND come from the germline V gene (reference sequence). The V end was cut by 3 bases, the J end by 3 bases, with 14 bases between. This CDR3 comprises 16 residues. CDR3 bases: TGTGCCAGTAGTATCGGGCAGGGAAGGTACACCGGGGAGCTGTTTTTT. This encodes CASSIGQGRYTGELFF.

Concerning this clonotype itself: Given a much more abundant clone one base away, this may be a read error. The chain links TRBV19 to TRBJ2-5; D is perhaps TRBD1 or TRBD2 (5 bases each). Gene TRBJ2-7 matches the end of the DNA better, so the J call may be wrong. The CDR3 runs 16 residues. Germline V CDR1 and CDR2: LNHDA, SQIVND (reference sequence). CDR3 protein: CSSSFGVWGSSYEQYF. The CDR3 nucleotides read TGTTCCAGTAGTTTCGGGGTGTGGGGCAGCTCCTACGAGCAGTACTTC.

The genes are TRBV6-8 and TRBJ2-1; 8 bases fit TRBD2. Germline V gene sequence: CDR1 MNHGY, CDR2 SAAAGT. This CDR3 is 14 amino acids long. V lost 7 bases to trimming and J lost 4 bases; unmatched junction nucleotides: 6. The CDR3 DNA sequence: TGTGCCAGCAAGGCTAGCGGGTTTTACAATGAGCAGTTCTTC. Protein product: CASKASGFYNEQFF.

This chain links TRBV30 with TRBJ2-3; no clear D gene. The DNA matches TRBJ2-7 better at its end, which makes the J call doubtful. Per germline, CDR1 GTSNPN and CDR2 SVGIG (reference sequence). This CDR3 region has 12 residues. CDR3 nucleotide sequence: TGTGCCTGGAGTGTAAATACTGGGGAGCAGTACTTC. Its translation: CAWSVNTGEQYF.

This clonotype was detected many times. The chain employs TRBV5-5 and TRBJ1-1; 8 nucleotides agree with TRBD1. With V trimmed by 5 bases and J by 5 bases, 5 bases remained unmatched. This CDR3 has 13 residues. Germline lookup yields CDR1 SGHKS and CDR2 YYEKEE (reference sequence). The CDR3 nucleotides are TGTGCCAGCAGTCGGACAGGGTATACTGAAGCTTTCTTT. Translation gives CASSRTGYTEAFF.

This clonotype was seen a few times. The CDR3 DNA reads TGTGCCAGCTCCCCCGATGTGACAGCTAACTATGGCTACACCTTC. Translated, it gives CASSPDVTANYGYTF. The rearrangement joins TRBV18 to TRBJ1-2; maybe TRBD1 (5 bases). CDR3 size: 15 residues. CDR1 and CDR2 (germline): KGHSH, LQKENI. Trimming cost V 6 bases and J 0 bases, with 14 bases left between them.